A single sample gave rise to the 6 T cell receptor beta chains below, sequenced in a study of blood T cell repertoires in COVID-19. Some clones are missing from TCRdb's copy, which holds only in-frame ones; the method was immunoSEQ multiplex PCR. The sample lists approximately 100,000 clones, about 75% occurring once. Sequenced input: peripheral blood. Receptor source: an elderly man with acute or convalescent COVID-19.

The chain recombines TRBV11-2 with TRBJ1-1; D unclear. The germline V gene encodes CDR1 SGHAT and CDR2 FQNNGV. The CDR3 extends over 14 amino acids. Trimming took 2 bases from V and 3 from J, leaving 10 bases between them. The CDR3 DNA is TGTGCCAGCAGCTTAAGAGGAGGTTACACTGAAGCTTTCTTT. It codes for CASSLRGGYTEAFF.

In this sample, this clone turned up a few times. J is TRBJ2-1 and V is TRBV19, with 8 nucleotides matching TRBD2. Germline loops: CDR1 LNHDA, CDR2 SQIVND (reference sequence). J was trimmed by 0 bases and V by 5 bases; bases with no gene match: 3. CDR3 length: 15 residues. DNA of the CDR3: TGTGCCAGTAGTGCGGGGACTAGCTCCTACAATGAGCAGTTCTTC. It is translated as CASSAGTSSYNEQFF.

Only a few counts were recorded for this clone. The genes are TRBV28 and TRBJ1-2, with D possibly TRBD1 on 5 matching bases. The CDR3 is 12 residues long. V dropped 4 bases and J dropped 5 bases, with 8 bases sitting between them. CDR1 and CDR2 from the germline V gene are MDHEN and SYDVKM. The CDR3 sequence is CASSSGIYGYTF. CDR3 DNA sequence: TGTGCCAGCAGTTCAGGGATTTATGGCTACACCTTC.

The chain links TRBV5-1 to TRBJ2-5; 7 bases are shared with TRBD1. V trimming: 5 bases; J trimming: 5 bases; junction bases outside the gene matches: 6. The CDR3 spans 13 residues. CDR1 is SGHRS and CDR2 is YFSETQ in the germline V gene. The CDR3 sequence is CASRSTGLETQYF. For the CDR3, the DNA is TGCGCCAGCAGATCGACAGGGTTGGAGACCCAGTACTTC. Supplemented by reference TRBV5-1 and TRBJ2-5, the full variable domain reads KAGVTQTPRYLIKTRGQQVTLSCSPISGHRSVSWYQQTPGQGLQFLFEYFSETQRNKGNFPGRFSGRQFSNSRSEMNVSTLELGDSALYLCASRSTGLETQYFGPGTRLLVL.

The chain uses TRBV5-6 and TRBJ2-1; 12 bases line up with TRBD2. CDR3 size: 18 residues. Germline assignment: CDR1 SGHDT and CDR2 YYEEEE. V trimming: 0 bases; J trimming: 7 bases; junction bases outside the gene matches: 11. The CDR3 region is CASSLGVLAGGPSNEQFF. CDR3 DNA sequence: TGTGCCAGCAGCTTGGGGGTCCTAGCGGGAGGGCCCTCGAATGAGCAGTTCTTC.

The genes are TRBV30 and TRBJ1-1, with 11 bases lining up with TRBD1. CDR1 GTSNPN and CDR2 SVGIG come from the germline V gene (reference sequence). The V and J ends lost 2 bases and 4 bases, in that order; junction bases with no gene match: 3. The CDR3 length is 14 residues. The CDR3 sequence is CAWSSGQGGTEAFF. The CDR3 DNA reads TGTGCCTGGAGTTCGGGACAGGGGGGCACTGAAGCTTTCTTT.